The 17 T cell receptor beta chains below were found in one sample sequenced in a study of identical twins. A single record per CDR3 protein comes from TCRdb applying MiXCR to the 5' RACE reads. The sample has some 1,700,000 distinct CDR3 sequences, more than 30% seen once. Sample: cord blood. The receptors were sampled from a newborn girl in good health.

The chain couples TRBV6-2 or TRBV6-3 to TRBJ2-3; no clear D gene. V was pared by 2 bases and J by 1 base, with 10 bases between. Germline loops: CDR1 MNHEY, CDR2 SVGEGT. CDR3 size: 15 residues. The CDR3 protein is CASSYRPQGTDTQYF. Written as DNA, the CDR3 is TGTGCCAGCAGTTACCGCCCCCAGGGCACAGATACGCAGTATTTT.

Here the CDR3 reads CASSLPGLPSYNEQFF. In DNA form, the CDR3 reads TGTGCCAGCAGTTTACCGGGACTACCCTCCTACAATGAGCAGTTCTTC. The J gene is TRBJ2-1, the V gene TRBV28, with TRBD2 identical over 7 bases. Losses at the gene ends were 2 bases for V and 0 bases for J; bases not matched to a gene: 4. Germline V CDR1 and CDR2: MDHEN, SYDVKM. CDR3 length: 16 residues.

This chain connects TRBV12-3 or TRBV12-4 to TRBJ1-1; a possible D gene is TRBD1 (5 bases). The CDR3 runs 13 residues. Trimming left V 2 bases short and J 6 bases short, with 10 bases between. CDR3 sequence (DNA): TGTGCCAGCAGTTTACCCGGGGCTGCTGAAGCTTTCTTT. This sequence encodes CASSLPGAAEAFF.

The chain employs TRBV5-4 and TRBJ2-4; no clear D gene. With 4 bases removed from V and 0 bases from J, the gap between germline ends came to 11 bases. Per germline, CDR1 SGHNT and CDR2 YYREEE (reference sequence). The CDR3 sequence is 15 residues long. The CDR3 region is CASSETTVAKNIQYF. Written as DNA, the CDR3 is TGTGCCAGCAGCGAAACGACGGTAGCCAAAAACATTCAGTACTTC.

This clonotype occurred a few times. The chain combines TRBV4-1 with TRBJ2-1; D is undetermined. Trimming stripped 1 base from V and 8 bases from J, with 18 bases between. This CDR3 has 16 residues. CDR1 is MGHRA, CDR2 YSYEKL, per germline. CDR3 bases: TGCGCCAGCAGCCAAGTACGAGACGGGTGGAAAGATGAGCAGTTCTTC. Translated, it gives CASSQVRDGWKDEQFF.

This chain connects TRBV27 to TRBJ2-3, with D hard to call. CDR3 length equals 13 residues. The V gene's germline CDR1 is MNHEY and CDR2 SMNVEV (reference sequence). Trimming took 7 bases from V and 0 from J, leaving 8 bases between them. CDR3 DNA sequence: TGTGCCAGCACAAGGCTTAGCACAGATACGCAGTATTTT. Translation: CASTRLSTDTQYF.

The rearrangement uses TRBV5-1 and TRBJ1-1; weak D call: TRBD1 (6 bases). The CDR3 totals 12 residues. The germline V and J ends were trimmed by 1 base and 7 bases, with 8 bases remaining between them. Germline V gives CDR1 SGHRS, CDR2 YFSETQ. The CDR3 sequence: CASSLSGDEAFF. DNA for the CDR3: TGCGCCAGCAGCTTGTCAGGGGATGAAGCTTTCTTT.

This chain joins TRBV19 and TRBJ2-1; 13 bases match TRBD2. The end of the DNA is better explained by TRBJ2-7, so the J call may be wrong. Germline CDR1 LNHDA, CDR2 SQIVND (reference sequence). The CDR3 is made up of 16 amino acids. The CDR3 DNA reads TGTGCCAGTAGTTCACTAGCGGGAGGGCCCTACAATGAGCAGTACTTC. Residues: CASSSLAGGPYNEQYF.

This clonotype was detected many times. The CDR3 protein is CASSQARSYEQYF. CDR3 DNA sequence: TGTGCCAGCAGCCAAGCCCGCTCCTACGAGCAGTACTTC. The rearrangement joins TRBV4-2 to TRBJ2-7; D call uncertain. The V and J ends lost 1 base and 0 bases respectively, with 4 bases between them. Germline loops: CDR1 LGHNA, CDR2 YNFKEQ. The CDR3 runs 13 residues.

The chain joins TRBV15 to TRBJ1-1; D is unresolved. The CDR3 extends over 15 amino acids. The ends were cut back, 1 base at V and 3 bases at J, with 12 bases in the middle. CDR1 and CDR2 (germline): LNHNV, YYDKDF (reference sequence). This chain's CDR3 is CATSRGYEGHTEAFF. For the CDR3, the DNA is TGTGCCACCAGCAGAGGTTACGAAGGGCACACTGAAGCTTTCTTT. Drawing the rest from reference TRBV15 and TRBJ1-1, the complete variable domain is DAMVIQNPRYQVTQFGKPVTLSCSQTLNHNVMYWYQQKSSQAPKLLFHYYDKDFNNEADTPDNFQSRRPNTSFCFLDIRSPGLGDTAMYLCATSRGYEGHTEAFFGQGTRLTVV.

This clonotype was seen more than once but under ten times. Written as DNA, the CDR3 is TGTGCCAGCAGTTACGCCCTAGGGGGGCCCTACGAGCAGTACTTC. Residues: CASSYALGGPYEQYF. The rearrangement joins TRBV6-6 to TRBJ2-7; either TRBD1 or TRBD2 may supply D (6 bases each). V shed 2 bases and J shed 2 bases, with 13 bases lying between them. Germline assignment: CDR1 MNHNY and CDR2 SVGAGI (reference sequence). This CDR3 is 15 amino acids long.

This clonotype was observed a few times. The rearrangement uses TRBV5-1 and TRBJ2-5; tentatively, D is TRBD2 (5 bases). The V end was cut by 4 bases, the J end by 1 base, with 11 bases between. Germline assignment: CDR1 SGHRS and CDR2 YFSETQ. The CDR3 runs to 14 residues. The CDR3 loop reads CASSRFGGQETQYF. The CDR3 coding sequence is TGCGCCAGCAGCCGTTTCGGAGGCCAAGAGACCCAGTACTTC.

V is TRBV11-2 and J is TRBJ2-1; 16 nucleotides align to TRBD2. The V gene's germline CDR1 is SGHAT and CDR2 FQNNGV. Trimming removed 5 bases from V and 7 bases from J; junction bases left unmatched: 11. CDR3 length equals 18 residues. CDR3 DNA: TGTGCCAGCAGCCCGGGACTAGCGGGAGGGGGTTTCGAGAATGAGCAGTTCTTC. Protein product: CASSPGLAGGGFENEQFF.

The chain employs TRBV12-3 or TRBV12-4 and TRBJ1-1; D remains unclear. This CDR3 has 14 amino acids. V lost 2 bases and J 7 bases, leaving 14 bases between the germline ends. The CDR3 nucleotides read TGTGCCAGCAGTTTACGGAAGATGGAGCGTGAAGCTTTCTTT. Translating gives CASSLRKMEREAFF.

This clonotype turned up a few times. This sequence joins TRBV7-8 and TRBJ2-5, with D tentatively TRBD1 (6 bases). The better agreement between TRBJ2-1 and the DNA end casts doubt on the J call. The CDR3 consists of 13 residues. Germline lookup yields CDR1 SGHVS and CDR2 FQNEAQ. The CDR3 sequence is CASSLYREETQFF. The CDR3 DNA is TGTGCCAGCAGCTTATACAGGGAAGAGACCCAGTTCTTC.

The sample holds one count of this clonotype. One junction end disagrees with the germline gene, perhaps due to a read error. The rearrangement joins TRBV28 to TRBJ2-7, with TRBD2 matching over 7 bases. Germline-derived CDR1 and CDR2 are MDHEN and SYDVKM. The CDR3 is 15 amino acids. The CDR3 DNA reads as TGTGCCAGCATTTTAGATGGCGGGAGACCCTACGAGCAGTACTTC. Translation gives CASILDGGRPYEQYF.

CDR3 DNA: TGCGCCAGCACCCCACGGGGCCTAGTTGATAATGAGCAGTTCTTC. Translating gives CASTPRGLVDNEQFF. The chain is built from TRBV4-1 and TRBJ2-1; either TRBD1 or TRBD2 may fit D (5 bases each). The germline gives CDR1 MGHRA, CDR2 YSYEKL. The V and J ends lost 7 bases and 7 bases respectively, with 20 bases between them. The CDR3 has 15 amino acids.